This T cell receptor (beta chain) was observed in a study of blood T cell repertoires in COVID-19. Recovery meant two consecutive negative NP/OP PCR tests, professional clearance, or resolved symptoms. In germline, CDR1 is SQVTM, CDR2 ANQGSEA. The V gene end was trimmed by 3 bases and the J gene end by 1 base; junction bases not matched to a gene: 12. CDR3 size: 18 residues. Clones were read by immunoSEQ multiplex PCR, and TCRdb kept only the in-frame ones, dropping some. This table holds more than 200,000 clones, 75% to 90% found once. V gene TRBV29-1 combines with J gene TRBJ2-3, with 11 bases matching TRBD2. This clonotype originated in a woman in her twenties or thirties who had recovered from COVID-19. The sample taken for sequencing was PBMCs or T cells enriched from blood (not recorded which). The DNA for the CDR3 is TGCAGCGTTGAGTCTGTTGGGACTAGCGGCTCCGGCACAGATACGCAGTATTTT. It codes for CSVESVGTSGSGTDTQYF.